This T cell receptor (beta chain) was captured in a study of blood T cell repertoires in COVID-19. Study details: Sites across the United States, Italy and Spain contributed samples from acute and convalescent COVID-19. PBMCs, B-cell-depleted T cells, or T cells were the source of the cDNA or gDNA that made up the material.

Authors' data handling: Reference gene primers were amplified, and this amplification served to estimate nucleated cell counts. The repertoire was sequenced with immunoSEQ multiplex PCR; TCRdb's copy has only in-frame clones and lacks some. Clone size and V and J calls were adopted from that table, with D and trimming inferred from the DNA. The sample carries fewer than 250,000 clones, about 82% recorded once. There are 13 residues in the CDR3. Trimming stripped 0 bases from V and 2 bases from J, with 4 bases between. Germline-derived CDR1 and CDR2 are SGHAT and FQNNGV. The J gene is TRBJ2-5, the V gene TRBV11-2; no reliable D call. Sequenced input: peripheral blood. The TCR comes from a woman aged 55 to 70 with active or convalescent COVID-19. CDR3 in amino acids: CASSLERQETQYF. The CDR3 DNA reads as TGTGCCAGCAGCTTAGAACGGCAAGAGACCCAGTACTTC.